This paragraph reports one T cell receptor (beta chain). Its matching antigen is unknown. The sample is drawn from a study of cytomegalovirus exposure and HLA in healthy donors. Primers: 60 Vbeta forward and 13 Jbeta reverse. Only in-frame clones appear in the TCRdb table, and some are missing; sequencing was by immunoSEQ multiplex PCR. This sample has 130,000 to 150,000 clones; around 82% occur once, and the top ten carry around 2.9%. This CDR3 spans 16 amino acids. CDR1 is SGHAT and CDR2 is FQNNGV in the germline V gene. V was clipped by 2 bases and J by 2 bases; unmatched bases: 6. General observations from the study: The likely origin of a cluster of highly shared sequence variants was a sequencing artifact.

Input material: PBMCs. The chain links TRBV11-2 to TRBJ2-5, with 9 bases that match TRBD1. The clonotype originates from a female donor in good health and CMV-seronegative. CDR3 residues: CASSLRTGVWQETQYF. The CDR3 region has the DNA TGTGCCAGCAGCTTAAGGACAGGGGTATGGCAAGAGACCCAGTACTTC.